The subject of this entry is one TCR beta chain. What it recognizes is unknown. The germline V gene has CDR1 LNHNV and CDR2 YYDKDF (reference sequence). After removal of 5 bases from V and 0 bases from J, the junction contained 5 bases not matched to a gene. This CDR3 is 16 amino acids long. This sample is drawn from a study of naive CD8 T cells in extremely preterm neonates. Without labor or membrane rupture, elective cesareans at about 35-43 weeks supplied term cord blood. About 17,000 to 110,000 naive CD8+ T cells were sorted per sample. Study-wide points: Compared with all age groups, preterm neonates showed less repertoire richness.

Produced via immunoSEQ multiplex PCR; TCRdb's table is partial and in-frame only. Of about 7,500 clones in the sample, about 98% were seen once. The source of this sequence is a newborn in good health. The V gene is TRBV15, the J gene TRBJ2-1; the match to TRBD2 covers 9 bases. Sequenced input: naive CD8+ T cells from cord blood. CDR3 DNA: TGTGCCACCAGCCCGCGGGGGGGAAGCTCCTACAATGAGCAGTTCTTC. As protein: CATSPRGGSSYNEQFF.